This TCR beta chain appears in the sequencing data of a study of blood T cell repertoires in COVID-19. Turning to the study itself: Nucleic acid was either cDNA or gDNA, and it came from T cells, B-cell-depleted T cells, or PBMCs.

TCRdb's copy holds only in-frame clones and misses some; the assay was immunoSEQ multiplex PCR. This table has 190,000 or so clones, about 83% appearing once. Assignments of participants to cohorts depended upon their own reported clinical history. Before being deemed recovered, Cohort 3 donors had two negative PCRs, clearance, or symptom resolution. Germline values: CDR1 SGHVS, CDR2 FNYEAQ. Trimming removed 5 bases from V and 7 bases from J; junction bases left unmatched: 17. The CDR3 spans 17 residues. The chain carries TRBV7-6 and TRBJ2-7; TRBD2 agrees at 10 bases. The sequence came from a woman younger than 45 who had recovered from COVID-19. Sequencing used PBMCs or T cells enriched from blood (not recorded which). Written as DNA, the CDR3 is TGTGCCAGCAGCCCAGATGGTCGGACTAGCGGTTACGGGGAGCAGTACTTC. Its translation: CASSPDGRTSGYGEQYF. The variable domain in full, with the rest retrieved from reference TRBV7-6 and TRBJ2-7, is GAGVSQSPRYKVTKRGQDVALRCDPISGHVSLYWYRQALGQGPEFLTYFNYEAQQDKSGLPNDRFSAERPEGSISTLTIQRTEQRDSAMYRCASSPDGRTSGYGEQYFGPGTRLTVT.